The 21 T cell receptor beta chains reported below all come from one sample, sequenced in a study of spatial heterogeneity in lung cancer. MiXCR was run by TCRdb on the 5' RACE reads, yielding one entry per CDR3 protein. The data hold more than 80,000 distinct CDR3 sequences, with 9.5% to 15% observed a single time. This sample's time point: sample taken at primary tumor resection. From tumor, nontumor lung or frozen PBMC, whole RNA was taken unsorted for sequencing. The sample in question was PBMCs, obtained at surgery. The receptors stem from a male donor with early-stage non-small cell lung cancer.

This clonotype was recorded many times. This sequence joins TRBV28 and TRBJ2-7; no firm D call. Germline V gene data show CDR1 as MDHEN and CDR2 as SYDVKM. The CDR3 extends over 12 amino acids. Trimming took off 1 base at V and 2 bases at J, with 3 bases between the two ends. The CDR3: CASSLSPYEQYF. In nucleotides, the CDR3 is TGTGCCAGCAGTTTATCCCCCTACGAGCAGTACTTC.

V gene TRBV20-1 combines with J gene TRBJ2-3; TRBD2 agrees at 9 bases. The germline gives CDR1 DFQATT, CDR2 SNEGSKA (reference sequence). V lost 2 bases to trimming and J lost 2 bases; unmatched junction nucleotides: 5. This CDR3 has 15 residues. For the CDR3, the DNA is TGCAGTGCTAGAAAACTAGCGGGTTTCACAGATACGCAGTATTTT. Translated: CSARKLAGFTDTQYF.

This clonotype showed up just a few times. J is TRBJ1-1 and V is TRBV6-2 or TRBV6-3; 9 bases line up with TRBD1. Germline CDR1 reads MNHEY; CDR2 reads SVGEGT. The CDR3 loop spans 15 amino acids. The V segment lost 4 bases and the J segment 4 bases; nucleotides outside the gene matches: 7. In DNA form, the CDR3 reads TGTGCCAGCAGTTTACAGGGGGCCGGGGTCACTGAAGCTTTCTTT. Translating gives CASSLQGAGVTEAFF.

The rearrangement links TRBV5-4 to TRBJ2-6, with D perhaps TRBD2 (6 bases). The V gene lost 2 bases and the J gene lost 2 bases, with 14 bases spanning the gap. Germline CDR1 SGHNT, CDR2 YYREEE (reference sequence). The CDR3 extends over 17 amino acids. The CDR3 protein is CASSFGGAGTGANVLTF. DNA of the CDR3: TGTGCCAGCAGCTTCGGAGGGGCCGGTACTGGGGCCAACGTCCTGACTTTC. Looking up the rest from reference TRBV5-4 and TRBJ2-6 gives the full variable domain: ETGVTQSPTHLIKTRGQQVTLRCSSQSGHNTVSWYQQALGQGPQFIFQYYREEENGRGNFPPRFSGLQFPNYSSELNVNALELDDSALYLCASSFGGAGTGANVLTFGAGSRLTVL.

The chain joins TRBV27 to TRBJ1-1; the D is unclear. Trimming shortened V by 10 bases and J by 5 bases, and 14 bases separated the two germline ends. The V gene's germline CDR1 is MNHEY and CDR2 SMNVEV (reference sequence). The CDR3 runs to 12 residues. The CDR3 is CAIWALGTEAFF. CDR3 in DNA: TGTGCCATTTGGGCCCTCGGAACTGAAGCTTTCTTT.

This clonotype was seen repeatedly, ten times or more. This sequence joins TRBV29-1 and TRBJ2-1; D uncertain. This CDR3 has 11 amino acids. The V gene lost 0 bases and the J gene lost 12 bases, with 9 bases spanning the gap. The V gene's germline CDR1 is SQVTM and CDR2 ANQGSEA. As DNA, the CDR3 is TGCAGCGTTGAAGACCCAGTTGCGCAGTTCTTC. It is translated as CSVEDPVAQFF.

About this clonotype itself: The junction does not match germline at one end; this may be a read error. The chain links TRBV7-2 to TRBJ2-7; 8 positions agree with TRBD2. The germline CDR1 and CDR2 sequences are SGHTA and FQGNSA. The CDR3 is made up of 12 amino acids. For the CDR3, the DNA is TGTGCCAGCAGCTCAAGCAACCAGCGGGGGTGGTTC. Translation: CASSSSNQRGWF.

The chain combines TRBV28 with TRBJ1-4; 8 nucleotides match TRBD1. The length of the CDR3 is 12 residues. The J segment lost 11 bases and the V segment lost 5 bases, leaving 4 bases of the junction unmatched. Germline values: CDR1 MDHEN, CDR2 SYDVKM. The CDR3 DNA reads TGTGCCAGCAGTCCTCGGACAGGGAAACTGTTTTTT. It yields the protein CASSPRTGKLFF.

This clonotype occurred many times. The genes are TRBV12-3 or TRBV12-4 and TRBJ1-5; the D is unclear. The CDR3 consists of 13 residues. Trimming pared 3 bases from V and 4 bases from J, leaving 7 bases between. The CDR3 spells CASSFSENQPQHF. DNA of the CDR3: TGTGCCAGCAGTTTTTCGGAGAATCAGCCCCAGCATTTT.

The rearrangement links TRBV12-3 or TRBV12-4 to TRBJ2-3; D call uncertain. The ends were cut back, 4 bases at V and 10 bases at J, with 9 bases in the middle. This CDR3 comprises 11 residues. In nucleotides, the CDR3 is TGTGCCAGCAGTTCCTTTGTTCCGCAGTATTTT. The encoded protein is CASSSFVPQYF.

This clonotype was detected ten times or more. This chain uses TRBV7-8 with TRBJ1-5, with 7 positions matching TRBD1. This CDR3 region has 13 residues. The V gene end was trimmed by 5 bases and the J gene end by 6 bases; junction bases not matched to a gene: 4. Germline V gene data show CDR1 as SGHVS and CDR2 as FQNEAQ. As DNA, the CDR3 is TGTGCCAGCAGCAAGGACAGGACTCAGCCCCAGCATTTT. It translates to CASSKDRTQPQHF.

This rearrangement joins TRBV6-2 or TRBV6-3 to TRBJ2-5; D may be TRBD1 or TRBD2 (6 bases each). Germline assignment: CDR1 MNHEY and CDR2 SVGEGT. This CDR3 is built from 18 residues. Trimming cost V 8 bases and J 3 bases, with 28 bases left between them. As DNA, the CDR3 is TGTGCCAGCCAAATGGGGAGGACGTCGACAGGAAAAAAAGAGACCCAGTACTTC. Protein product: CASQMGRTSTGKKETQYF.

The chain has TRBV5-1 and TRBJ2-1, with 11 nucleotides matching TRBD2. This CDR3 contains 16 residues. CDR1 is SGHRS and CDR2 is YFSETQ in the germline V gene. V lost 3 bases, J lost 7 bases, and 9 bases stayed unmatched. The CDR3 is CASSWTGTSGGNEQFF. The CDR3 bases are TGCGCCAGCAGCTGGACCGGGACTAGCGGAGGAAATGAGCAGTTCTTC.

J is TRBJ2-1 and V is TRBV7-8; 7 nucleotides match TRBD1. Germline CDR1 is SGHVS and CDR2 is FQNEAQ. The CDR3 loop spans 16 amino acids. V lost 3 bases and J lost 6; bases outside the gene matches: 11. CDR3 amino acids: CASSFGQTGLGNEQFF. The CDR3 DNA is TGTGCCAGCAGCTTCGGTCAGACAGGGTTGGGCAATGAGCAGTTCTTC.

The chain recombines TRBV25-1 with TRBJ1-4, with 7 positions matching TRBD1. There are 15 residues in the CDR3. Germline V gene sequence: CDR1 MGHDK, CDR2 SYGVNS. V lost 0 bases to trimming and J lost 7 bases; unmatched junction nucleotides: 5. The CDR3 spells CASSEYRGPSEKLFF. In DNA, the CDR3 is TGTGCCAGCAGTGAATATAGGGGGCCGAGTGAAAAACTGTTTTTT.

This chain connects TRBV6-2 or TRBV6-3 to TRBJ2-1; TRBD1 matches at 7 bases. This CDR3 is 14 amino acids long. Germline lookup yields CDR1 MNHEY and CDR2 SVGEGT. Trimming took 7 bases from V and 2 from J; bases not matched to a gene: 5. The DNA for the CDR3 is TGTGCCAGCATAAAGGACAGGACCTACAATGAGCAGTTCTTC. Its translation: CASIKDRTYNEQFF.

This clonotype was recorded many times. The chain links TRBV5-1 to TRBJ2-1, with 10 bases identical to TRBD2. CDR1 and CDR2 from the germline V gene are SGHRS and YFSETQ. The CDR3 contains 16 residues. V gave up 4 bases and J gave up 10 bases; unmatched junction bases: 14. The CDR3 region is CASSARAGGPSGEQFF. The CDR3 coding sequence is TGCGCCAGCAGCGCCCGAGCGGGAGGGCCCTCTGGGGAGCAGTTCTTC.

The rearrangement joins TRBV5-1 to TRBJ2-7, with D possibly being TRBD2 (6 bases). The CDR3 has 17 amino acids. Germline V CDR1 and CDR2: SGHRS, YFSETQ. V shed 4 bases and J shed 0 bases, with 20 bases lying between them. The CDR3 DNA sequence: TGCGCCAGCAGCCCCATTCGGGGGAAGGACAACTCCTACGAGCAGTACTTC. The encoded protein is CASSPIRGKDNSYEQYF.

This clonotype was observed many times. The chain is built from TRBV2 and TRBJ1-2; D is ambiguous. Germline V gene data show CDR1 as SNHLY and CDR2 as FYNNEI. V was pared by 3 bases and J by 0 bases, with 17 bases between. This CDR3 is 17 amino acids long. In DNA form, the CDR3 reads TGTGCCAGCAGTGAGCGGAAGGCCCTTATCGCTAACTATGGCTACACCTTC. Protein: CASSERKALIANYGYTF.

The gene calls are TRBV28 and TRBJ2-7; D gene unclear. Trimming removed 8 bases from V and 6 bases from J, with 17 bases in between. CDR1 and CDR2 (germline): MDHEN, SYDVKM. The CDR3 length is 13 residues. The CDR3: CASESSPAREQYF. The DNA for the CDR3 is TGTGCCAGCGAATCCAGTCCAGCCCGCGAGCAGTACTTC.

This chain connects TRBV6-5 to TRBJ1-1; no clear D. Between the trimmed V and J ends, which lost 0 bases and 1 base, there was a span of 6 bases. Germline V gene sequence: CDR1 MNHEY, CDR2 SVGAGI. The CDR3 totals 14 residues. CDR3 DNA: TGTGCCAGCAGTTACTCGGGGAGGAACACTGAAGCTTTCTTT. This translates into CASSYSGRNTEAFF.